This is a list of T cell receptor beta chains from one sample in a study of PD-1 blockade in classical Hodgkin lymphoma. The repertoire was sequenced with immunoSEQ multiplex PCR; TCRdb's copy has only in-frame clones and lacks some. This sample has about 49,000 clones, with 90% found just once. The source was peripheral blood mononuclear cells (PBMCs), collected before the fourth cycle of nivolumab. The receptor source for this set is a human donor with classical Hodgkin lymphoma. The CDR3 runs from the conserved cysteine through the conserved F or W. A D gene is named only where the DNA matches it firmly. For some rows the clone size is stated as once, few or many, or as a class when expanded; others skip it.

>TRBJ2-5|once|TRBV5-6|NA
CASSLSGAQETQYF
TGTGCCAGCAGCTTGTCGGGAGCCCAAGAGACCCAGTACTTC
>TRBJ2-7|NA|TRBV6-6|NA
CASSYSGRGEQYF
TGTGCCAGCAGTTACTCTGGTCGAGGGGAGCAGTACTTC
>TRBJ2-7|few|TRBV5-4|NA
CASSLDYEQYF
TGTGCCAGCAGCCTAGACTACGAGCAGTACTTC
>TRBJ2-7|few|TRBV7-2|NA
CASSSRTISYEQYF
TGTGCCAGCAGCTCCCGGACTATATCCTACGAGCAGTACTTC
>TRBJ2-7|NA|TRBV5-1|NA
CASSLSGSSYEQYF
TGCGCCAGCAGCTTGTCGGGGAGCTCCTACGAGCAGTACTTC
>TRBJ2-7|NA|TRBV11-2|NA
CASTFQAGNWEQYF
TGTGCCAGCACATTCCAGGCGGGGAATTGGGAGCAGTACTTC
>TRBJ1-1|NA|TRBV10-3|TRBD1
CAISGAPDRDYSEVFF
TGTGCCATCAGTGGGGCCCCGGACAGGGATTATTCTGAAGTTTTCTTT
>TRBJ2-1|NA|TRBV5-1|TRBD1
CASSGQGSDEQFF
TGCGCCAGCAGCGGACAGGGGAGTGATGAGCAGTTCTTC
>TRBJ1-3|NA|TRBV7-9|NA
CASSSTLIMSGNTIYF
TGTGCCAGCAGCTCAACTTTGATTATGTCTGGAAACACCATATATTTT
>TRBJ2-7|once|TRBV6-5|TRBD1
CASSYTQGAHLYEQYF
TGTGCCAGCAGTTACACGCAGGGGGCGCACCTCTACGAGCAGTACTTC
>TRBJ1-3|NA|TRBV9|NA
CASSPRDGGNTIYF
TGTGCCAGCAGCCCCCGGGACGGTGGAAACACCATATATTTT
>TRBJ2-2|NA|TRBV19|NA
CASRDQGSAGELFF
TGTGCCAGTAGGGATCAGGGGAGCGCCGGGGAGCTGTTTTTT
>TRBJ2-5|NA|TRBV2|NA
CASSERQVRETQYF
TGTGCCAGCAGTGAGCGACAGGTGAGGGAGACCCAGTACTTC
>TRBJ1-2|NA|TRBV11-2|NA
CASSRRAAHYGYTF
TGTGCCAGCAGCCGCCGGGCCGCTCACTATGGCTACACCTTC
>TRBJ2-5|NA|TRBV18|TRBD2
CASSAGLGETQYF
TGTGCCAGCTCAGCGGGACTAGGAGAGACCCAGTACTTC
>TRBJ2-7|NA|TRBV28|TRBD1
CAAAEGARYEQYF
TGTGCCGCGGCAGAGGGGGCGCGGTACGAGCAGTACTTC
>TRBJ1-4|NA|TRBV5-6|TRBD1
CASSFWGTDEKLFF
TGTGCCAGCAGCTTTTGGGGGACAGATGAAAAACTGTTTTTT
>TRBJ2-7|NA|TRBV30|NA
CAWSLPPLEQYF
TGTGCCTGGAGTCTCCCCCCCCTCGAGCAGTACTTC
>TRBJ2-5|NA|TRBV10-3|NA
CAISVSRDIAQETQYF
TGTGCCATCAGTGTTTCCCGGGACATCGCCCAAGAGACCCAGTACTTC
>TRBJ2-5|NA|TRBV6-1|NA
CASREGTLQETQYF
TGTGCCAGCAGGGAAGGGACCCTCCAAGAGACCCAGTACTTC
>TRBJ2-3|NA|TRBV10-1|NA
CASSKDGADTQYF
TGCGCCAGCAGCAAGGACGGGGCAGATACGCAGTATTTT
>TRBJ2-5|NA|TRBV9|TRBD1
CASSGQGSYRQQYF
TGTGCCAGCAGCGGACAGGGTAGCTACCGGCAGCAGTACTTC
>TRBJ2-7|NA|TRBV7-9|TRBD1
CASSYGQGIAEQYF
TGTGCCAGCAGCTACGGACAGGGGATTGCCGAGCAGTACTTC
>TRBJ1-2|NA|TRBV2|TRBD1
CASSGNLIRDRLVGGYTF
TGTGCCAGCAGTGGAAATTTAATAAGGGACAGGTTGGTCGGTGGCTACACCTTC
>TRBJ1-2|NA|TRBV28|TRBD1
CASRYPTGVRYGYTF
TGTGCCAGCCGATATCCCACAGGGGTCCGGTATGGCTACACCTTC
>TRBJ2-1|NA|TRBV19|TRBD2
CASSRAGTSGSGEQFF
TGTGCCAGTAGTAGGGCCGGGACTAGCGGGAGCGGTGAGCAGTTCTTC
>TRBJ1-2|few|TRBV6-5|NA
CASSTFHGYTF
TGTGCCAGCAGCACCTTCCATGGCTACACCTTC
>TRBJ1-1|NA|TRBV7-9|NA
CASSGRRHPSRNTEAFF
TGTGCCAGCAGTGGCCGACGGCATCCCTCCCGGAACACTGAAGCTTTCTTT